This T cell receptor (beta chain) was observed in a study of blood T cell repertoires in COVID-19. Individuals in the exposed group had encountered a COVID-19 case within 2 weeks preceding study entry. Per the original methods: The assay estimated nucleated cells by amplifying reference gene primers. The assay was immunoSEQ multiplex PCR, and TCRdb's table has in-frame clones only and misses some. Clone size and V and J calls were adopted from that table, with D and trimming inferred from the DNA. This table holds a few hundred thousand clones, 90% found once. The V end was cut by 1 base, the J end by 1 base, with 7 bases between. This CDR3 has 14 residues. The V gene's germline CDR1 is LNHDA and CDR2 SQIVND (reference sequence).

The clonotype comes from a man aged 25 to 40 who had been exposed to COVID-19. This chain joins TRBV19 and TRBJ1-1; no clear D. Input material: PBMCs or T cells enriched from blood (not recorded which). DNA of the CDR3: TGTGCCAGTAGTATAGGTTTCCAGAACACTGAAGCTTTCTTT. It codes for CASSIGFQNTEAFF.